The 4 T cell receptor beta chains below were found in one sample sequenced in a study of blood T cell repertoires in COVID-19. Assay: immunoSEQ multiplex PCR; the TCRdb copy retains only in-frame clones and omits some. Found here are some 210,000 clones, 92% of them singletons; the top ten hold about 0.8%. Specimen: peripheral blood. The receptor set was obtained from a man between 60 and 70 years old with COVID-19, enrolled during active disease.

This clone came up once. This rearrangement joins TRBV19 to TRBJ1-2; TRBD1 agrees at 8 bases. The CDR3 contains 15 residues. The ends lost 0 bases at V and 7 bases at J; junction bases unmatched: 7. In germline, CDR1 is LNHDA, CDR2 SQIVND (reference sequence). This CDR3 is CASSIEGRGPGGYTF. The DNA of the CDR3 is TGTGCCAGTAGTATAGAGGGCAGGGGGCCCGGTGGCTACACCTTC.

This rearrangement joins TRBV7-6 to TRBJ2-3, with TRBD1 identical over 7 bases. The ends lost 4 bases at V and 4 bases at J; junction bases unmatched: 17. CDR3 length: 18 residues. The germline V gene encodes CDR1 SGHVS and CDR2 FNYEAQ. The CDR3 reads CASSSPGGTAHPPDTQYF. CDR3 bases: TGTGCCAGCAGCTCTCCAGGTGGGACAGCCCACCCCCCAGATACGCAGTATTTT.

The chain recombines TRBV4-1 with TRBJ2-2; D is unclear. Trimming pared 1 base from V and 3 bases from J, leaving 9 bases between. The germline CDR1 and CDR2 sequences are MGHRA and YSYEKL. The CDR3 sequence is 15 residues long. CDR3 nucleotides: TGCGCCAGCAGCCAAGCATCAGGTTACACCGGGGAGCTGTTTTTT. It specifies CASSQASGYTGELFF.

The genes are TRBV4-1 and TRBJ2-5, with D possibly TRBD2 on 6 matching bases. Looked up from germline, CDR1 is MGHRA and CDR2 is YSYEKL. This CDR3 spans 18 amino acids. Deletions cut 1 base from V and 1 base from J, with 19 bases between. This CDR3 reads CASSQVTHSTSGQETQYF. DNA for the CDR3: TGCGCCAGCAGCCAAGTTACCCACTCGACTAGTGGCCAAGAGACCCAGTACTTC.